This is a list of T cell receptor beta chains from one sample in a study of Ad26.COV2.S vaccination and SARS-CoV-2 variants. Measured with immunoSEQ multiplex PCR; TCRdb has only the in-frame clones, and not every one. The sample lists tens of thousands of clones, roughly 85% seen once, with 15% to 20% in the top ten. The starting material was peripheral blood, obtained after recovery from COVID-19. The receptor source for this set is a human donor who had recovered from COVID-19. Each CDR3 is given with its conserved first and last residue. Each record gives: D gene, clone size, V gene, J gene, CDR3 protein, CDR3 DNA. The D gene is left open where the match is weak. Rows may omit the clone size; those that give it use once, few, many or a size class.

>.|.|TRBV3-1/TRBV3-2|TRBJ2-1
CASSRQGQGNNEQFF
TGTGCCAGCAGCCGCCAAGGGCAGGGTAACAATGAGCAGTTCTTC
>TRBD1|few|TRBV18|TRBJ1-5
CASSPGQSRAQHF
TGTGCCAGCTCGCCGGGACAGTCAAGGGCCCAGCATTTT
>TRBD2|.|TRBV28|TRBJ2-7
CASSSTSLEQYF
TGTGCCAGCAGTTCGACTAGCCTCGAGCAGTACTTC
>.|.|TRBV7-9|TRBJ2-4
CASSHPYEYGKNIQYF
TGTGCCAGCAGCCACCCTTATGAGTATGGCAAAAACATTCAGTACTTC
>.|.|TRBV29-1|TRBJ2-1
CSVVYGVNEQFF
TGCAGCGTTGTATATGGGGTCAATGAGCAGTTCTTC
>.|.|TRBV29-1|TRBJ2-6
CSVFLGSGTSGANVLTF
TGCAGCGTCTTCTTGGGTAGTGGAACCTCTGGGGCCAACGTCCTGACTTTC
>.|.|TRBV6-2/TRBV6-3|TRBJ1-4
CASCPRGVLSNEKLFF
TGTGCCAGCTGCCCCCGAGGGGTTTTGAGTAATGAAAAACTGTTTTTT
>.|.|TRBV24-1|TRBJ2-7
CATSPTKEGPANEQYF
TGTGCCACCAGTCCTACGAAGGAGGGCCCGGCGAACGAGCAGTACTTC
>.|.|TRBV6-5|TRBJ2-4
CASSLVQFGDIQYF
TGTGCCAGCAGCCTCGTTCAATTTGGAGACATTCAGTACTTC
>.|.|TRBV24-1|TRBJ2-2
CATSDFPTRRSTGELFF
TGTGCCACCAGTGATTTTCCCACCAGGAGGTCGACCGGGGAGCTGTTTTTT